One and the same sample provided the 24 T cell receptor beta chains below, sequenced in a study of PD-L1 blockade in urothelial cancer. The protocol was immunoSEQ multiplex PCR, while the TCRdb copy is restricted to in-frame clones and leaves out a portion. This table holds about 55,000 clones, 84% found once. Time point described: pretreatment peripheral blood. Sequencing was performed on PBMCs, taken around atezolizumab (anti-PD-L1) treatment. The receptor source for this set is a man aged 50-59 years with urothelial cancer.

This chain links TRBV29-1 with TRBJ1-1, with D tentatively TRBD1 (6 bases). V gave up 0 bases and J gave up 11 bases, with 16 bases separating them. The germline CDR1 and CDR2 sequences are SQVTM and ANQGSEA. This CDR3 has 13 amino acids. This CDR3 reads CSVEDLAGERAFF. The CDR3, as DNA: TGCAGCGTTGAAGATTTGGCAGGGGAACGGGCTTTCTTT.

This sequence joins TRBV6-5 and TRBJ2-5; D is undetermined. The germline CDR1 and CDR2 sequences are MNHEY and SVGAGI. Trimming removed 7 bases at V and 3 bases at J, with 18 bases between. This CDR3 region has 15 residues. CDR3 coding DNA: TGTGCCAGCATTAGATACCTAGGATTAGAAGAGACCCAGTACTTC. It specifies CASIRYLGLEETQYF.

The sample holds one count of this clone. The CDR3 protein is CASSRTSVTQYF. The CDR3 DNA sequence: TGTGCCAGCAGCCGTACTAGCGTCACGCAGTATTTT. The rearrangement uses TRBV28 and TRBJ2-3; 7 nucleotides agree with TRBD2. V dropped 6 bases and J dropped 9; count of bases not matched to a gene: 6. CDR3 size: 12 residues. The germline CDR1 and CDR2 sequences are MDHEN and SYDVKM.

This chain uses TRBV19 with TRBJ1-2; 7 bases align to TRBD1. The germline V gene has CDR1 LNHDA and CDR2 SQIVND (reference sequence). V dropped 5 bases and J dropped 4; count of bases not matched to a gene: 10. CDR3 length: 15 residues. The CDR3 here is CASSASGGTLYGYTF. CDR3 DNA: TGTGCCAGTAGTGCCTCAGGGGGGACTCTCTATGGCTACACCTTC.

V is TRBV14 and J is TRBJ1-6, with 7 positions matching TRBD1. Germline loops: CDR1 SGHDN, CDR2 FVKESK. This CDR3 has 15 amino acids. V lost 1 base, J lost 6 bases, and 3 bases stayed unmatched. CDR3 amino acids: CASSQGQGINSPLHF. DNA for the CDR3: TGTGCCAGCAGCCAAGGACAGGGAATTAATTCACCCCTCCACTTT.

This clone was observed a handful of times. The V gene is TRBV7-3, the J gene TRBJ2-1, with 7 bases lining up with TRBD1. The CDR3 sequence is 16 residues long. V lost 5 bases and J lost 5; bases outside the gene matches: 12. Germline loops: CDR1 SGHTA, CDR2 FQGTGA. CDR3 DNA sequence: TGTGCCAGCAGCCGGCTTCCGGGACAGCCGGACAATGAGCAGTTCTTC. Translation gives CASSRLPGQPDNEQFF.

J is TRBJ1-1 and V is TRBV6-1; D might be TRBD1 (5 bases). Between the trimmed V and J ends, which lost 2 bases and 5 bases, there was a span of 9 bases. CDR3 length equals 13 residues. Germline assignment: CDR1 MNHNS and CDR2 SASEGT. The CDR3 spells CASSERTITEAFF. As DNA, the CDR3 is TGTGCCAGCAGTGAACGGACAATAACTGAAGCTTTCTTT.

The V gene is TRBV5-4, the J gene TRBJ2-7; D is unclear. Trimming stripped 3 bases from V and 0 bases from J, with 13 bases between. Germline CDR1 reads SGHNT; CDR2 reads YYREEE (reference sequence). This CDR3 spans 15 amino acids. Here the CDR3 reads CASSSGGFLSYEQYF. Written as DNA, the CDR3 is TGTGCCAGCAGCTCGGGTGGCTTCCTCTCCTACGAGCAGTACTTC.

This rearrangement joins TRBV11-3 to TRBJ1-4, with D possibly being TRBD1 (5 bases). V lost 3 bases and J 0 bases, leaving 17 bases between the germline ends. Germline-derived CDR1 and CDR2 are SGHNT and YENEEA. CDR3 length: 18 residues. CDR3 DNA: TGTGCCAGCAGCTTTCACCCCGACAGCCTTGCAACTAATGAAAAACTGTTTTTT. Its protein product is CASSFHPDSLATNEKLFF.

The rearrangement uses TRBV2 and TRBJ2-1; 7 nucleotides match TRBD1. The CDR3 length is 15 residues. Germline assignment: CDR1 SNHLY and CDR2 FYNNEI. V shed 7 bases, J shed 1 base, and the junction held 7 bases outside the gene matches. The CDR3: CASTPGTDSYNEQFF. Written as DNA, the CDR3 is TGTGCCAGCACCCCCGGGACAGATTCCTACAATGAGCAGTTCTTC.

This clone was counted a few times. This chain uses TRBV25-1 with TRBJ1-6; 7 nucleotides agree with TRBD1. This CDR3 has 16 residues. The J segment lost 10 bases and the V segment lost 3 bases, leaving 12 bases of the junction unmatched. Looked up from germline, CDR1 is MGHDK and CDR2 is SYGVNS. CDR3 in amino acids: CASSDVNRGIGSPLHF. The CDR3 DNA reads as TGTGCCAGCAGTGACGTTAACAGGGGTATTGGGTCACCCCTCCACTTT.

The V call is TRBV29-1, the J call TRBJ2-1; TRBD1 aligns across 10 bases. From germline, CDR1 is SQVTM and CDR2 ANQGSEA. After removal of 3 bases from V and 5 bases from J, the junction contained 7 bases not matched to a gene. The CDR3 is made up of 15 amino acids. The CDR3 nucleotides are TGCAGCGTTGAGACAGGGGGCTTCCTGGACAATGAGCAGTTCTTC. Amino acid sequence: CSVETGGFLDNEQFF.

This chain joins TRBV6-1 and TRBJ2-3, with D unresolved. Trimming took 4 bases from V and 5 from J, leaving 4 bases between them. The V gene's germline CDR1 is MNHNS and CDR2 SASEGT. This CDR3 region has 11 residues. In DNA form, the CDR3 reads TGTGCCAGCAGTGCCATAGATACGCAGTATTTT. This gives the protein CASSAIDTQYF.

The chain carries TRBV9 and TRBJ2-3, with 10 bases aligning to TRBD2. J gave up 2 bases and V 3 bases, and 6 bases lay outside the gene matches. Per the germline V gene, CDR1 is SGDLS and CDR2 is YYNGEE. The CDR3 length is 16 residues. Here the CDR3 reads CASSASGRHFTDTQYF. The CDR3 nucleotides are TGTGCCAGCAGCGCTAGCGGGAGACACTTCACAGATACGCAGTATTTT.

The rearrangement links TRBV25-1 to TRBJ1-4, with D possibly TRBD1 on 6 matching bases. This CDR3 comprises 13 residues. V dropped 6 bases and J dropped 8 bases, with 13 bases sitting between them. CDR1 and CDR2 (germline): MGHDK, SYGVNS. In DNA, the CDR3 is TGTGCCAGCAGGAACAGGGAGGGGGAAAAACTGTTTTTT. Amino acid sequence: CASRNREGEKLFF.

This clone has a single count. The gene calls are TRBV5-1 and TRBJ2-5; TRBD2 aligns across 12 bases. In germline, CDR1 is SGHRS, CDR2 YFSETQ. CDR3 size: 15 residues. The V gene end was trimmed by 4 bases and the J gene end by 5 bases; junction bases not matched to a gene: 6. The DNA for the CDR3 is TGCGCCAGCAGCCTGAGCCTAGCGGGAGGGGAGACCCAGTACTTC. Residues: CASSLSLAGGETQYF.

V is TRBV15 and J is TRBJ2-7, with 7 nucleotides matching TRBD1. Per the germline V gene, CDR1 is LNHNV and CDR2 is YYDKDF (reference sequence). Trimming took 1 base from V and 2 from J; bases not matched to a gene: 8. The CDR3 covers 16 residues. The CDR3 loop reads CATSRAGTVPPYEQYF. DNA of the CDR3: TGTGCCACCAGCAGAGCCGGGACAGTTCCACCCTACGAGCAGTACTTC.

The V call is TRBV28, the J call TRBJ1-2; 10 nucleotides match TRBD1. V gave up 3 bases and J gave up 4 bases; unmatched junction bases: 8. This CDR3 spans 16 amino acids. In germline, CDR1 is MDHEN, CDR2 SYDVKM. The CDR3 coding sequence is TGTGCCAGCAGTTTCCCGCTGACAGGGGGCCTCTATGGCTACACCTTC. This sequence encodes CASSFPLTGGLYGYTF.

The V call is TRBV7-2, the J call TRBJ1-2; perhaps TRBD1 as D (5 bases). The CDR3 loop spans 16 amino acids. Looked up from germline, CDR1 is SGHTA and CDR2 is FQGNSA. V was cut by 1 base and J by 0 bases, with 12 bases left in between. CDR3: CASSLVRASTNYGYTF. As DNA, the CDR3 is TGTGCCAGCAGCTTAGTCAGGGCCAGTACTAACTATGGCTACACCTTC.

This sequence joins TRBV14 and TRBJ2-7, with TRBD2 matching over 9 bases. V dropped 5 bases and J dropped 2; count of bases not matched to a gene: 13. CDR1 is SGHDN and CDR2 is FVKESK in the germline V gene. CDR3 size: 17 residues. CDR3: CASSKGFLRGGTYEQYF. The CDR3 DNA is TGTGCCAGCAGCAAAGGGTTCCTGCGGGGGGGAACCTACGAGCAGTACTTC.

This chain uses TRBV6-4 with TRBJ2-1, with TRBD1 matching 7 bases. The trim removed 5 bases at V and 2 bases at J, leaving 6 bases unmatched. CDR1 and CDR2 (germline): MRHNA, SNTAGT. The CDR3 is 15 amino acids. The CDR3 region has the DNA TGTGCCAGCAGTTTAACAGGGGACCCCTACAATGAGCAGTTCTTC. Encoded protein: CASSLTGDPYNEQFF.

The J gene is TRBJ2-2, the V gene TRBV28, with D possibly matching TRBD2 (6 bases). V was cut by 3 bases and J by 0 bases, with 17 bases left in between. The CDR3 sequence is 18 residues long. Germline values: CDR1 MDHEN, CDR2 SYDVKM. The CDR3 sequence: CASSLGTFGTPNTGELFF. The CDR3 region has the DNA TGTGCCAGCAGTTTGGGAACTTTTGGGACTCCGAACACCGGGGAGCTGTTTTTT.

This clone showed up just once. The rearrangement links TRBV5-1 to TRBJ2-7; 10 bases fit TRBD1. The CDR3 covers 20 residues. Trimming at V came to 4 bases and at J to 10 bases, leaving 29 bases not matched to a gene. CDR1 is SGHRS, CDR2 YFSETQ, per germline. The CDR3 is CASSPPRGDRGIKGALEQYF. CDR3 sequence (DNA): TGCGCCAGCAGCCCCCCCCGCGGGGACAGGGGAATTAAAGGAGCCTTGGAACAGTACTTC.

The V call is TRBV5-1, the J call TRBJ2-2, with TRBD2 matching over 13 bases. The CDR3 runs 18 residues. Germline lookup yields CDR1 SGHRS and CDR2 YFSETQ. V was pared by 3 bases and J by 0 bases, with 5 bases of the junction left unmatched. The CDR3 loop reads CASSWGGLAGTNTGELFF. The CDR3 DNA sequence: TGCGCCAGCAGCTGGGGGGGACTAGCGGGGACGAACACCGGGGAGCTGTTTTTT.